This is a list of T cell receptor beta chains from one sample in a study of cytomegalovirus exposure and HLA in healthy donors. Clones were read by immunoSEQ multiplex PCR, and TCRdb kept only the in-frame ones, dropping some. The data contain around 100,000 clones, around 60% of them singletons. The sequenced sample was PBMCs. These receptors all stem from a woman aged 45-65 years in good health and CMV-seronegative. CDR3s include the opening cysteine and the closing phenylalanine or tryptophan. A D gene is named only where the DNA matches it firmly. Clone size is shown for a subset of rows, as once, few, many or a class of expanded clone.

v_gene	abundance	j_gene	d_gene	CDR3nt	CDR3aa
TRBV19	NA	TRBJ1-2	NA	TGTGCCAGTACCGATAAGGGGTTTAACTATGGCTACACCTTC	CASTDKGFNYGYTF
TRBV10-3	NA	TRBJ1-2	NA	TGTGCCATCAGTGCGGAGGGCAACTATGGCTACACCTTC	CAISAEGNYGYTF
TRBV7-9	NA	TRBJ1-1	NA	TGTGCCAGCAGCCCTCGGGATATGGCCCTTGAAGCTTTCTTT	CASSPRDMALEAFF
TRBV13	few	TRBJ2-5	NA	TGTGCCAGCAGCCCCCAACAGGGTCAAGAGACCCAGTACTTC	CASSPQQGQETQYF
TRBV5-4	NA	TRBJ2-7	NA	TGTGCCAGCAGCTCACTTCAGGGATCCGAGCAGTACTTC	CASSSLQGSEQYF
TRBV15	few	TRBJ1-2	TRBD1	TGTGCCACCAGCAGACCGGGACAGACATATGGCTACACCTTC	CATSRPGQTYGYTF
TRBV6-1	once	TRBJ2-3	TRBD1	TGTGCCAGCAGTGCCGGGACAGGGGGTAAAAGGACAGATACGCAGTATTTT	CASSAGTGGKRTDTQYF
TRBV14	once	TRBJ2-1	TRBD2	TGTGCCAGCAGCCCCAAGACTAGCGGGAGCTACAATGAGCAGTTCTTC	CASSPKTSGSYNEQFF
TRBV10-3	NA	TRBJ1-1	TRBD1	TGTGCCAGCACCGACAGGGAGCAGATGACTGAAGCTTTCTTT	CASTDREQMTEAFF
TRBV7-6	NA	TRBJ2-7	NA	TGTGCCAGCAGCTCCTATCAGACACCGTCCTACGAGCAGTACTTC	CASSSYQTPSYEQYF
TRBV5-1	few	TRBJ1-5	NA	TGCGCCAGCAGCTTGATCCCAGGGGAAAGCAATCAGCCCCAGCATTTT	CASSLIPGESNQPQHF
TRBV11-2	NA	TRBJ1-3	NA	TGTGCCAGCAGCTTACGGAGCACCATATATTTT	CASSLRSTIYF
TRBV7-9	few	TRBJ2-7	NA	TGTGCCAGCAGCTTATTAGCAGACTCCTACGAGCAGTACTTC	CASSLLADSYEQYF
TRBV5-1	NA	TRBJ2-5	NA	TGCGCCAGCAGCCCAGAACGGGGTCGTGAGACCCAGTACTTC	CASSPERGRETQYF
TRBV5-4	NA	TRBJ2-5	TRBD2	TGTGCCAGCAGCTTGGATCCTAGCGGGATGTGGGAGACCCAGTACTTC	CASSLDPSGMWETQYF
TRBV7-6	once	TRBJ1-1	NA	TGTGCCAGCAGCCTTCAGGGAGGGGAGTACACTGAAGCTTTCTTT	CASSLQGGEYTEAFF
TRBV28	NA	TRBJ2-1	TRBD2	TGTGCCAGCAGTACGCCGGGACTAGCGGGAGGGCCGAGCTCCTACAATGAGCAGTTCTTC	CASSTPGLAGGPSSYNEQFF
TRBV2	NA	TRBJ2-5	NA	TGTGCCAGCACCAAGACGACAGTGCCAGAGACCCAGTACTTC	CASTKTTVPETQYF
TRBV30	NA	TRBJ2-3	NA	TGTGCCTGGAGTCCGGGGCAGGGGAGGGTAACGCAGTATTTT	CAWSPGQGRVTQYF
TRBV2	few	TRBJ1-5	NA	TGTGCCAGCAGGTTGACGGGATTTAGCAATCAGCCCCAGCATTTT	CASRLTGFSNQPQHF
TRBV19	NA	TRBJ1-5	TRBD1	TGTGCCACCCTACCGGACAGGGGTGGCAATCAGCCCCAGCATTTT	CATLPDRGGNQPQHF
TRBV6-1	few	TRBJ1-1	TRBD1	TGTGCCAGCAGTAGGGACAGCCGGGCGAACACTGAAGCTTTCTTT	CASSRDSRANTEAFF
TRBV29-1	once	TRBJ2-3	NA	TGCAGCGTTGAACGGCTAGTCGGCGATACGCAGTATTTT	CSVERLVGDTQYF
TRBV6-1	NA	TRBJ2-7	TRBD2	TGTGCCAGCAGGACTAGCGGGGCCTACGAGCAGTACTTC	CASRTSGAYEQYF
TRBV7-2	NA	TRBJ2-7	TRBD1	TGTGCCAGCAGCTTAGGGGTTGGTTGGGGACAGGGGGCTTACGAGCAGTACTTC	CASSLGVGWGQGAYEQYF
TRBV7-8	NA	TRBJ1-2	NA	TGTGCCAGCAGCTTAGAAGGACAGCTCTATGGCTACACCTTC	CASSLEGQLYGYTF
TRBV6-5	NA	TRBJ2-7	TRBD1	TGTGCCAGCAGTACTGGACAGGGGGCTTACGAGCAGTACTTC	CASSTGQGAYEQYF
TRBV2	few	TRBJ2-1	TRBD2	TGTGCCAGCAGTGAAAGACTAGCGGGGGGTTACAATGAGCAGTTCTTC	CASSERLAGGYNEQFF
TRBV11-2	NA	TRBJ2-7	TRBD2	TGTGCCAGCAGCTTAGAGCTAGCGGTAGCCTACGAGCAGTACTTC	CASSLELAVAYEQYF
TRBV11-2	few	TRBJ1-1	NA	TGTGCCAGCAGCCTAGACAGAACTGAAGCTTTCTTT	CASSLDRTEAFF
TRBV2	NA	TRBJ1-5	NA	TGTGCCAGCAGTAGTGAGGGGCCCCAGCATTTT	CASSSEGPQHF
TRBV18	NA	TRBJ2-5	TRBD2	TGTGCCAGCTCACCACCGGGACTAGCGGGAGGCGAGACCCAGTACTTC	CASSPPGLAGGETQYF
TRBV25-1	NA	TRBJ2-3	NA	TGTGCCAGCAGAAAGGGGGGGGGCCAGTCGGCAGATACGCAGTATTTT	CASRKGGGQSADTQYF
TRBV6-5	few	TRBJ2-1	NA	TGTGCCAGCAGTTACGTGAGTCTAGAATACAATGAGCAGTTCTTC	CASSYVSLEYNEQFF
TRBV6-1	once	TRBJ2-7	TRBD1	TGTGCCAGCAGGAAGACAGGGTCCATCTCAAACGAGCAGTACTTC	CASRKTGSISNEQYF
TRBV7-8	NA	TRBJ1-4	TRBD1	TGTGCCAGCAGCCCACTACCGGGACAGCCTAATGAAAAACTGTTTTTT	CASSPLPGQPNEKLFF
TRBV7-2	NA	TRBJ1-5	NA	TGTGCCAGCAGCTTAAGCACAGTCCCTAGCAATCAGCCCCAGCATTTT	CASSLSTVPSNQPQHF
TRBV28	once	TRBJ2-7	TRBD2	TGTGCCAGCACGGGGGGACTGAGGTCCTACGAGCAGTACTTC	CASTGGLRSYEQYF
TRBV13	NA	TRBJ2-7	NA	TGTGCCAGCAGCTTAAACAGGGAATTCTACGAGCAGTACTTC	CASSLNREFYEQYF
TRBV18	NA	TRBJ1-1	NA	TGTGCCAGCTCACCGACACCGAACACTGAAGCTTTCTTT	CASSPTPNTEAFF
TRBV4-3	NA	TRBJ2-3	NA	TGCGCCAGCAGGGGGGCTTTAGATACGCAGTATTTT	CASRGALDTQYF
TRBV6-5	once	TRBJ1-6	NA	TGTGCCAGCAGTTACTCGACTTATTCACCCCTCCACTTT	CASSYSTYSPLHF
TRBV9	NA	TRBJ2-7	TRBD1	TGTGCCAGCAGCACGGGACAGGAGGGGCTCGAGCAGTACTTC	CASSTGQEGLEQYF
TRBV4-1	NA	TRBJ1-1	TRBD1	TGCGCCAGCAGCCAAGCGACAGGGTTGAACACTGAAGCTTTCTTT	CASSQATGLNTEAFF
TRBV7-2	NA	TRBJ2-7	TRBD2	TGTGCCAGCAGCCCGATGGGACTAGCGGGAGACGAGCAGTACTTC	CASSPMGLAGDEQYF
TRBV9	NA	TRBJ2-5	NA	TGTGCCAGCAGCGTAAGTATCACGGAGAATCAAGAGACCCAGTACTTC	CASSVSITENQETQYF
TRBV2	NA	TRBJ2-7	TRBD1	TGTGCCAGCAGCGAACCGGGGACAGGGGCCTCCTACGAGCAGTACTTC	CASSEPGTGASYEQYF
TRBV13	NA	TRBJ2-2	TRBD2	TGTGCCAGCAGGTCTAGCGGGGGGGCTACCGGGGAGCTGTTTTTT	CASRSSGGATGELFF
TRBV5-5	few	TRBJ1-2	NA	TGTGCCAGCAGCTCGGGTGGAAACTATGGCTACACCTTC	CASSSGGNYGYTF
TRBV5-1	NA	TRBJ1-4	NA	TGCGCCAGCAGCTTGGACACATTTGCAACTAATGAAAAACTGTTTTTT	CASSLDTFATNEKLFF
TRBV2	NA	TRBJ2-3	NA	TGTGCCAGCAGTGCCCTCCCAGCGGATACGCAGTATTTT	CASSALPADTQYF
TRBV9	NA	TRBJ2-5	NA	TGTGCCAGCAGCGTAGGGGGGACTCAACAAGAGACCCAGTACTTC	CASSVGGTQQETQYF
TRBV18	NA	TRBJ2-1	NA	TGTGCCAGCTCACCTTCAATGCTAGTCGTAAATGAGCAGTTCTTC	CASSPSMLVVNEQFF
TRBV2	NA	TRBJ2-5	NA	TGTGCCAGCAGTGATGCCGGGGGGCGGGAGACCCAGTACTTC	CASSDAGGRETQYF
TRBV5-8	NA	TRBJ1-1	NA	TGTGCCAGCAGCTACTTCGCAGGGTATATGAACACTGAAGCTTTCTTT	CASSYFAGYMNTEAFF
TRBV5-8	few	TRBJ2-3	TRBD1	TGTGCCAGCAGCCATCAGACAGGGGCGATAGATACGCAGTATTTT	CASSHQTGAIDTQYF
TRBV10-3	NA	TRBJ1-5	NA	TGTGCCATAAGCGGGACGGATAATCAGCCCCAGCATTTT	CAISGTDNQPQHF
TRBV2	NA	TRBJ2-1	NA	TGTGCCAGCACTAGGATTGAGCAGTTCTTC	CASTRIEQFF
TRBV7-8	NA	TRBJ2-2	NA	TGTGCCAGCAGCTTAAAACTAGCCGGCACCGGGGAGCTGTTTTTT	CASSLKLAGTGELFF
TRBV7-2	NA	TRBJ2-3	TRBD2	TGTGCCAGCAGCCCCTCGGGGGGGGGCACAGATACGCAGTATTTT	CASSPSGGGTDTQYF